The T cell receptor (beta chain) under discussion was sequenced for a study of T cell clones after liver transplantation. Notes on this clone: Antigen unknown.

The CDR3 has 14 residues. CDR1 and CDR2 (germline): SGDLS, YYNGEE. V lost 2 bases, J lost 4 bases, and 12 bases lay in between. TCRdb's table, derived via immunoSEQ multiplex PCR, lists solely in-frame clones and lacks some. The sample holds 45,000 to 55,000 clones, less than 85% seen once. General observations from the study: Graft donor-reactive T cells may have migrated into the graft rather than being deleted.

This specimen was CD4+ T cells from blood, taken before liver transplant. This clonotype was sampled from a human donor who received a liver transplant. This chain links TRBV9 with TRBJ1-2, with D perhaps TRBD1 (6 bases). The CDR3 nucleotides are TGTGCCAGCAGCGTGGCAGGGGCCCTCTATGGCTACACCTTC. Protein sequence: CASSVAGALYGYTF.